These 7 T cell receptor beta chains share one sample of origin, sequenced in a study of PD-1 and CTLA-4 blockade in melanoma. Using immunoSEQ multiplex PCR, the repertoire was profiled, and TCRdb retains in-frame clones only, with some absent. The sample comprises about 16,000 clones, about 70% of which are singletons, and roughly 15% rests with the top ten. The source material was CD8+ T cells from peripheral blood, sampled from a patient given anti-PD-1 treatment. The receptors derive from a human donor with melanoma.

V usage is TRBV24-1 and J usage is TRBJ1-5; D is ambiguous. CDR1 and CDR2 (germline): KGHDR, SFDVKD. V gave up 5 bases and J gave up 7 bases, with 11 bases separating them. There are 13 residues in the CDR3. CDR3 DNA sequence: TGTGCCACCAGTGCGTCAGGCCGGCAGCCCCAGCATTTT. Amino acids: CATSASGRQPQHF.

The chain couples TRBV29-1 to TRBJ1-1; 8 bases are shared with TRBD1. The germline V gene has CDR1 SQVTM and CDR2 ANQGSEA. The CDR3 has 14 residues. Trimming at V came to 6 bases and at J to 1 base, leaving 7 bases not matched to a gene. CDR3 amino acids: CSVAGDRTNTEAFF. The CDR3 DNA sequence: TGCAGCGTAGCAGGGGACAGGACGAACACTGAAGCTTTCTTT.

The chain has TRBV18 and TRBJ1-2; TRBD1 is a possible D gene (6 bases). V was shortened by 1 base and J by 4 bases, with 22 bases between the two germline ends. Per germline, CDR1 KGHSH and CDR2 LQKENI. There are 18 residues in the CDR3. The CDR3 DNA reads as TGTGCCAGCTCACCACGCGGGGGACAAACGGGAGGTTTCTATGGCTACACCTTC. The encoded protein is CASSPRGGQTGGFYGYTF.

CDR3 residues: CASGFTGARNQPQHF. CDR3 bases: TGTGCTAGTGGTTTCACAGGGGCGAGGAATCAGCCCCAGCATTTT. The V call is TRBV12-5, the J call TRBJ1-5, with 7 bases that match TRBD1. This CDR3 spans 15 amino acids. The V segment lost 3 bases and the J segment 4 bases; nucleotides outside the gene matches: 6. CDR1 and CDR2 (germline): LGHNT, FRNRAP.

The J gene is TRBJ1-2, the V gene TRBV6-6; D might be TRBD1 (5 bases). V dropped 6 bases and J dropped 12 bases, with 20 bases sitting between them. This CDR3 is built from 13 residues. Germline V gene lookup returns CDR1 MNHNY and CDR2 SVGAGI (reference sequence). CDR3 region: CASSALQDLYDTF. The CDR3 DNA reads TGTGCCAGCAGCGCCCTACAGGATCTCTACGACACCTTC.

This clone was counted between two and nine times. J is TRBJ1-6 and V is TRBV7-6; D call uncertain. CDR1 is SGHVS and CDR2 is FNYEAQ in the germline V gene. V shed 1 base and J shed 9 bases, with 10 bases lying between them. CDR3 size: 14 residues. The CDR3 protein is CASSLGNVVSPLHF. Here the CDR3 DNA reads TGTGCCAGCAGCTTAGGAAATGTCGTTTCACCCCTCCACTTT. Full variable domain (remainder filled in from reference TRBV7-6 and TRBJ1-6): GAGVSQSPRYKVTKRGQDVALRCDPISGHVSLYWYRQALGQGPEFLTYFNYEAQQDKSGLPNDRFSAERPEGSISTLTIQRTEQRDSAMYRCASSLGNVVSPLHFGNGTRLTVT.

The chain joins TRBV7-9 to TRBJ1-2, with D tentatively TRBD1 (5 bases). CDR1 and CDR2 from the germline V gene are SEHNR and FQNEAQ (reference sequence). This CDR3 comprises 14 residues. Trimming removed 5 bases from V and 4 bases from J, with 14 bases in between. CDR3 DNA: TGTGCCAGCAGCCAAGTGGGGGATGTCTATGGCTACACCTTC. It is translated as CASSQVGDVYGYTF. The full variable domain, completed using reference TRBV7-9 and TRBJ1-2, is DTGVSQNPRHKITKRGQNVTFRCDPISEHNRLYWYRQTLGQGPEFLTYFQNEAQLEKSRLLSDRFSAERPKGSFSTLEIQRTEQGDSAMYLCASSQVGDVYGYTFGSGTRLTVV.